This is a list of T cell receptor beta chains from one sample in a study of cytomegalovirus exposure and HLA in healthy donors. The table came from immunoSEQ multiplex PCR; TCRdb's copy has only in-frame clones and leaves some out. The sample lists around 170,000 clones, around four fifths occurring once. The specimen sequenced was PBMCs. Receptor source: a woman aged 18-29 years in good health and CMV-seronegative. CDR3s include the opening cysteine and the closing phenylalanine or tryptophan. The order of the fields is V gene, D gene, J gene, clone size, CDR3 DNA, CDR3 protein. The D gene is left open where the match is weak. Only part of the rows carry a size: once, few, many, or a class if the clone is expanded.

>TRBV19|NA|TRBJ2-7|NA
TGTGCCAGTAGTATATCCGGGATGCCCTACGAGCAGTACTTC
CASSISGMPYEQYF
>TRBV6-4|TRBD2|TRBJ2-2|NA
TGTGCCAGCAGTCCCGGAGGACTAGGTGACACCGGGGAGCTGTTTTTT
CASSPGGLGDTGELFF
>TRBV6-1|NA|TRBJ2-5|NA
TGTGCCAGCAGTGAATTGGGCCCCCAAGAGACCCAGTACTTC
CASSELGPQETQYF
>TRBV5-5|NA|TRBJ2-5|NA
TGTGCCAGCAGCTTGGACGTCAGGGCAGAGACCCAGTACTTC
CASSLDVRAETQYF
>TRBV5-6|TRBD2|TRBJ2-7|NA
TGTGCCAGCAGCCTGAGCGGGAGGGCCTACTACGAGCAGTACTTC
CASSLSGRAYYEQYF
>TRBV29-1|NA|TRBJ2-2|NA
TGCAGCGTTGAAGCTCTCCCCGGGGAGCTGTTTTTT
CSVEALPGELFF
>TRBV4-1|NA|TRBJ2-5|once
TGCGCCAGCAGCCAAGCCCAAAGCAGGGGACGCCAAGAGACCCAGTACTTC
CASSQAQSRGRQETQYF
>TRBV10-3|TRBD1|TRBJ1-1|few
TGTGCCTCACGGCAGGGGGGTGACACTGAAGCTTTCTTT
CASRQGGDTEAFF
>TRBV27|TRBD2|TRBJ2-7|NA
TGTGCCAGCAGTGCGACTAGCGGGAGGGCGAAGCAGTACTTC
CASSATSGRAKQYF
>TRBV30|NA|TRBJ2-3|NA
TGTGCCTGGAACCTAGCTGTAACTACAGATACGCAGTATTTT
CAWNLAVTTDTQYF
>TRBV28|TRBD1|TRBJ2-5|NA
TGTGCCAGCAGTCCCCCGACAGGGATGCAAGAGACCCAGTACTTC
CASSPPTGMQETQYF
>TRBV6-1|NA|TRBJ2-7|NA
TGTGCCAGCAGTGAAGGGGGGGCCTACGAGCAGTACTTC
CASSEGGAYEQYF
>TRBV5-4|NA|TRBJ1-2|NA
TGTGCCAGCAGCCCTAGTGGCCACCCGGAGAGCTATGGCTACACCTTC
CASSPSGHPESYGYTF
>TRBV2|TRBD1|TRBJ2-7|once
TGTGCCAGCCGACCTGAGGTCCGGGACAGGCTTTCCTACGAGCAGTACTTC
CASRPEVRDRLSYEQYF
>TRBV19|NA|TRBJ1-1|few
TGTGCCAGTAGTTTTCCTGGACAGAGCACTGAAGCTTTCTTT
CASSFPGQSTEAFF
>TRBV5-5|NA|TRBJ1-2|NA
TGTGCCAGCAGCTTGCAGGAATCGGCCCTATATGGCTACACCTTC
CASSLQESALYGYTF
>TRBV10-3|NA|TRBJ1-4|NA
TGTGCCATCAGTGATACAGGAGTAAATGAAAAACTGTTTTTT
CAISDTGVNEKLFF
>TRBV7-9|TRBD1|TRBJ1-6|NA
TGTGCCAGCAGCCCCCCGGGGACAGGGACTTCACCCCTCCACTTT
CASSPPGTGTSPLHF
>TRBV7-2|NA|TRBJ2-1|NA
TGTGCCAGCAGCTTCCAGGGGAGCTCCTACAATGAGCAGTTCTTC
CASSFQGSSYNEQFF
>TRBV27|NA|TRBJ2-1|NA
TGTGCCAGCAGTTTTGGCCGCCGGGAGAACAGTGAGCAGTTCTTC
CASSFGRRENSEQFF
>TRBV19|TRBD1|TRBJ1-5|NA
TGTGCCAGTAGTCTTGGGACAGGGGGGTTCTCCTATAGCAATCAGCCCCAGCATTTT
CASSLGTGGFSYSNQPQHF
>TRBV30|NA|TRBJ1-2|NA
TGTGCCTGGAGTTCCCAGGGGAATGGCTACACCTTC
CAWSSQGNGYTF
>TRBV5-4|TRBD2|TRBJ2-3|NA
TGTGCCAGCAGCTTGGAGGCGGGAGTGGATACGCAGTATTTT
CASSLEAGVDTQYF
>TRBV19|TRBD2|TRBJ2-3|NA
TGTGCCAGTAGCCTAGCGGCTAGCACAGATACGCAGTATTTT
CASSLAASTDTQYF
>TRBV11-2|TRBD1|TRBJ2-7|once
TGTGCCAGCAGCCCTGACAGGGGGCCTATCTACGAGCAGTACTTC
CASSPDRGPIYEQYF
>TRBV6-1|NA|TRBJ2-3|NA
TGTGCCAGCAGTGAAGGTACAGCAAGCACAGATACGCAGTATTTT
CASSEGTASTDTQYF
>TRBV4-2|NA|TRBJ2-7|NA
TGTGCCAGCAGCCGAGTTCAGGGGACCTACGAGCAGTACTTC
CASSRVQGTYEQYF
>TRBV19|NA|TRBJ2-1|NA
TGTGCCAGTAGTAACGGGGTCTTCCAATTCTCCTACAATGAGCAGTTCTTC
CASSNGVFQFSYNEQFF
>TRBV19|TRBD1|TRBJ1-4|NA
TGTGCCAGTAGTATCGGGACAGTGAGTGAAAAACTGTTTTTT
CASSIGTVSEKLFF
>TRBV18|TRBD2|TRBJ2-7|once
TGTGCCAGCTCACCACCGGGACTAGCAGAACGATACGAGCAGTACTTC
CASSPPGLAERYEQYF
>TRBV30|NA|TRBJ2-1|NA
TGTGCTAGGGGAGGACGACCCAATGAGCAGTTCTTC
CARGGRPNEQFF
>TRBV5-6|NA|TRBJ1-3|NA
TGTGCCAGCAGCTTGGGGTTAGGGTTAGCGGCTGGAAACACCATATATTTT
CASSLGLGLAAGNTIYF
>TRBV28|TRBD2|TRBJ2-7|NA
TGTGCCAGCAGTATCCTACTAGCGCCTCGTGTCGAGCAGTACTTC
CASSILLAPRVEQYF
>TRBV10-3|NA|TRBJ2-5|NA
TGTGCCATCAGTGTTGGGAGGGGGTCGTTTGAGACCCAGTACTTC
CAISVGRGSFETQYF
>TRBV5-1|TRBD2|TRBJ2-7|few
TGCGCCAGCAACCCCAGCGGGAGGCGAAACGAGCAGTACTTC
CASNPSGRRNEQYF
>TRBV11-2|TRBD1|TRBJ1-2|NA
TGTGCCAGCAGCTTAGCGGGACAGGGAGACTATGGCTACACCTTC
CASSLAGQGDYGYTF
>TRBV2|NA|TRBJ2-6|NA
TGTGCCAGCAGTTGGGACACCCTCTCTGGGGCCAACGTCCTGACTTTC
CASSWDTLSGANVLTF
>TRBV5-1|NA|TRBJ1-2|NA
TGCGCCAGCAGCTTGGTAAGGGGGAATGGCTACACCTTC
CASSLVRGNGYTF
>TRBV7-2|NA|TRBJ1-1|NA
TGTGCCAGCCAGCGGATGTCAAAGAACACTGAAGCTTTCTTT
CASQRMSKNTEAFF
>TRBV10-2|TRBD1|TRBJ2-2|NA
TGCGCCAGCAGATCGGGACAGTTTTCGAACACCGGGGAGCTGTTTTTT
CASRSGQFSNTGELFF
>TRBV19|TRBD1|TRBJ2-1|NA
TGTGCCAGTAAGAGGGACAGGTCGTTTGAGCAGTTCTTC
CASKRDRSFEQFF
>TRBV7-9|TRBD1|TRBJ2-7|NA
TGTGCCAGCAGCTTCGGACAGGGGGCCAACGAGCAGTACTTC
CASSFGQGANEQYF
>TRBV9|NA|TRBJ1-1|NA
TGTGCCAGCAGCGTAGGTGGACACCTGAACACTGAAGCTTTCTTT
CASSVGGHLNTEAFF
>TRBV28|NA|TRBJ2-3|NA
TGTGCCAGCAGTTCCCCCGAATCGGGATACACAGATACGCAGTATTTT
CASSSPESGYTDTQYF
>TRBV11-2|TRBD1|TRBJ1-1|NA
TGTGCCAGCGGACGAACAGGGGGTGACCCTGAAGCTTTCTTT
CASGRTGGDPEAFF
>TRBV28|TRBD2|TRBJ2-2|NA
TGTGCCAGCAGACTAGCGGGAGGATCGAACACCGGGGAGCTGTTTTTT
CASRLAGGSNTGELFF
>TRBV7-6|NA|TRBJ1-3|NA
TGTGCCAGCAGCCTCGGGAACACCATATATTTT
CASSLGNTIYF
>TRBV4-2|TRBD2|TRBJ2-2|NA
TGTGCCAGCAGCCCACGGACTAGCGGCTCCACCGGGGAGCTGTTTTTT
CASSPRTSGSTGELFF
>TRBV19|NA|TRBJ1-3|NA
TGTGCCAGTAGTATTTGGCAGATCTCTGGAAACACCATATATTTT
CASSIWQISGNTIYF
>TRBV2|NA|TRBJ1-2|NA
TGTGCCAGCAGTCCGACGACAGTTTCCTATGGCTACACCTTC
CASSPTTVSYGYTF
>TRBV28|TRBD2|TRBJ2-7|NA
TGTGCCAGCAGCCACGAAGGTGGAGCGACTAGCGATCGCTCCTACGAGCAGTACTTC
CASSHEGGATSDRSYEQYF
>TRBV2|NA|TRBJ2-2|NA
TGTGCCAGCAGTGAAGCCAGGCTGAACACCGGGGAGCTGTTTTTT
CASSEARLNTGELFF
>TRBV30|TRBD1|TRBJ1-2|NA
TGTGCCTGGATCGAGACAGGGTCTACTGGCTACACCTTC
CAWIETGSTGYTF
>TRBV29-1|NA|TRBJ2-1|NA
TGCAGCGTTGGGCCCGGTTCGGGTGAGCAGTTCTTC
CSVGPGSGEQFF
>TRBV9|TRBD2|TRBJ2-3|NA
TGTGCCAGCAGCGTAGAACTAGCGGGGGGGCATGTCCCAGATACGCAGTATTTT
CASSVELAGGHVPDTQYF
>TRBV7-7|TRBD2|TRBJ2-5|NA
TGTGCCAGCAGCTCTGTCGTGGGAGGGGAGACCCAGTACTTC
CASSSVVGGETQYF
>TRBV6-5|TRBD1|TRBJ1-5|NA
TGTGCCAGCAGCAGGACAGGGGGTAGCAATCAGCCCCAGCATTTT
CASSRTGGSNQPQHF
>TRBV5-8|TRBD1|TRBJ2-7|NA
TGTGCCAGCAGCCTTCGGACAGGTTCCTACGAGCAGTACTTC
CASSLRTGSYEQYF
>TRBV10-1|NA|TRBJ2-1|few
TGCGCCAGCAGTGAGTCCCTACACGGGGAGCAGTTCTTC
CASSESLHGEQFF